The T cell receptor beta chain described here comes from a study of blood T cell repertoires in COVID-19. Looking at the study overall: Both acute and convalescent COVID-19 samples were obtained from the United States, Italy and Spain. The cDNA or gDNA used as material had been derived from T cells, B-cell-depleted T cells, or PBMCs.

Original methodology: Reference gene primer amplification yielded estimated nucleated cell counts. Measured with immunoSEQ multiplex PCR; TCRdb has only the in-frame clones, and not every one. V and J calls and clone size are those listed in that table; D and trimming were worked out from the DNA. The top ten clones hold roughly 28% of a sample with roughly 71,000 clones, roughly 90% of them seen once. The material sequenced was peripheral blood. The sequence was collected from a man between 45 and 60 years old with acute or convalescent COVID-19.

As DNA, the CDR3 is TGTGCCAGCAGCCAGGGGACAGGGAGTATAAACTATGGCTACACCTTC. Translation gives CASSQGTGSINYGYTF. V is TRBV5-4 and J is TRBJ1-2; 9 bases map to TRBD1. The CDR3 covers 16 residues. Trimming at V came to 4 bases and at J to 2 bases, leaving 9 bases not matched to a gene. Per germline, CDR1 SGHNT and CDR2 YYREEE (reference sequence). The whole variable domain, remainder taken from reference TRBV5-4 and TRBJ1-2, is ETGVTQSPTHLIKTRGQQVTLRCSSQSGHNTVSWYQQALGQGPQFIFQYYREEENGRGNFPPRFSGLQFPNYSSELNVNALELDDSALYLCASSQGTGSINYGYTFGSGTRLTVV.